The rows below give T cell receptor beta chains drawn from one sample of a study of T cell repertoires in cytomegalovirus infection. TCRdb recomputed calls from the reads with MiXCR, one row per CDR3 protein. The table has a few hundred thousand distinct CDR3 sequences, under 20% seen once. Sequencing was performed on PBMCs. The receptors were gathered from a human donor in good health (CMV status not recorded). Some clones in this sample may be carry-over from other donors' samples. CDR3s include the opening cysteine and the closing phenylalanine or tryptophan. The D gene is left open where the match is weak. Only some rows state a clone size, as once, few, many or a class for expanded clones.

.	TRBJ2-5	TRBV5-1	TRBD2	CASSSSSGGQETQYF	TGCGCCAGCAGCTCCTCTAGCGGGGGCCAAGAGACCCAGTACTTC
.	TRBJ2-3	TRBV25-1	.	CASSELDGDTQYF	TGTGCCAGCAGTGAACTGGATGGGGATACGCAGTATTTT
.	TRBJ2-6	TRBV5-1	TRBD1	CASSSGQGAASGANVLTF	TGCGCCAGCAGCTCCGGACAGGGGGCGGCATCTGGGGCCAACGTCCTGACTTTC
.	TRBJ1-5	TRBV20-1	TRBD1	CSAKPGQGNQPQHF	TGCAGTGCTAAACCGGGACAGGGGAATCAGCCCCAGCATTTT
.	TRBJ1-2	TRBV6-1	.	CASSDSFGDGYTF	TGTGCCAGCAGTGACAGTTTCGGGGATGGCTACACCTTC
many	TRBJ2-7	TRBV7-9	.	CATSDSRGEQYF	TGTGCCACCTCGGACTCGCGGGGAGAGCAGTACTTC
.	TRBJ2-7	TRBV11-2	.	CASSSSTGPYEQYF	TGTGCCAGCAGCTCATCGACAGGACCGTACGAGCAGTACTTC
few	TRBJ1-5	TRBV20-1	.	CSAKRDAADAYQPQHF	TGCAGTGCTAAAAGGGACGCGGCGGATGCCTATCAGCCCCAGCATTTT
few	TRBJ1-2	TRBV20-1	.	CSASKGVGGVYGYTF	TGCAGTGCTAGTAAAGGAGTGGGTGGAGTTTATGGCTACACCTTC
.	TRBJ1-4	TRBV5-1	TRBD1	CASSLAGQGIGELFF	TGCGCCAGCAGTCTCGCTGGACAGGGGATAGGGGAACTGTTTTTT
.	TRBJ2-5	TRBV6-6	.	CASSSTSRLETQYF	TGTGCCAGCAGTTCTACTAGTAGGCTAGAGACCCAGTACTTC
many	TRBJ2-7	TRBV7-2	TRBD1	CASSPWDRGGYEQYF	TGTGCCAGCAGCCCCTGGGACAGGGGCGGATACGAGCAGTACTTC
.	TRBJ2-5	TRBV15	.	CATSRGGGEETQYF	TGTGCCACCAGCAGAGGTGGAGGTGAAGAGACCCAGTACTTC
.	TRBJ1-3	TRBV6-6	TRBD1	CASSYSTGSGNTIYF	TGTGCCAGCAGTTACTCGACAGGGTCTGGAAACACCATATATTTT
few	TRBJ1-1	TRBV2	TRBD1	CASSATGALNTEAFF	TGTGCCAGCAGTGCGACAGGGGCGCTGAACACTGAAGCTTTCTTT